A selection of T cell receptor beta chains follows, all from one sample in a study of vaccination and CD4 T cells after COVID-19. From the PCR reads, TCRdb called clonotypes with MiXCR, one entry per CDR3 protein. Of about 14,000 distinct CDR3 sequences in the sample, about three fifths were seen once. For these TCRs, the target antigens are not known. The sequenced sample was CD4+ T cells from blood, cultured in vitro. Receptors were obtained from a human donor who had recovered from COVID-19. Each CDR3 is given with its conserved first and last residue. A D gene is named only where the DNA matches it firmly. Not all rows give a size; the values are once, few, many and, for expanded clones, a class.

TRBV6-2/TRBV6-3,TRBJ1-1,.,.,CASSDGQGRTEAFF,TGTGCCAGCAGCGACGGGCAGGGGAGGACTGAAGCTTTCTTT
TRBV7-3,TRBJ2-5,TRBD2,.,CASSLGISGREGETQYF,TGTGCCAGCAGCTTGGGAATTAGCGGGAGGGAGGGAGAGACCCAGTACTTC
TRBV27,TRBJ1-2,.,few,CASRGGILANYGYTF,TGTGCCAGCAGGGGGGGAATTTTGGCTAACTATGGCTACACCTTC
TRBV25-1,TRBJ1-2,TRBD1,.,CASSAAGGYGYTF,TGTGCCAGCAGCGCCGCAGGGGGCTATGGCTACACCTTC
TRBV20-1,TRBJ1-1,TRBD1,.,CSASRGRNTEAFF,TGCAGTGCTAGTAGGGGGCGCAACACTGAAGCTTTCTTT
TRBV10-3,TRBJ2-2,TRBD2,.,CAIGAGTNTGELFF,TGTGCCATCGGAGCGGGAACGAACACCGGGGAGCTGTTTTTT
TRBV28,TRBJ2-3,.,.,CASSPRVDPPWADTQYF,TGTGCCAGCAGCCCGCGTGTGGACCCCCCGTGGGCAGATACGCAGTATTTT
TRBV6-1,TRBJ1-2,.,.,CASSDAGEVYGYTF,TGTGCCAGCAGTGACGCTGGGGAAGTCTATGGCTACACCTTC
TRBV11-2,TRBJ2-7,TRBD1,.,CASSSRTGTYEQYF,TGTGCCAGCAGCTCCAGGACAGGGACCTACGAGCAGTACTTC
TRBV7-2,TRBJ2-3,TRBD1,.,CASSWDRGNTQYF,TGTGCCAGCAGCTGGGACAGGGGTAATACGCAGTATTTT
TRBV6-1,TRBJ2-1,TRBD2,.,CASSPSGRSGKRSEQFF,TGTGCCAGCAGTCCCTCGGGGCGTAGCGGGAAACGTAGTGAGCAGTTCTTC
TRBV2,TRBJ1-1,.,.,CASSPTGIGYESTEAFF,TGTGCCAGCAGTCCCACAGGGATAGGTTATGAATCCACTGAAGCTTTCTTT
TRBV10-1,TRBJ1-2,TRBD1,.,CASIIPGTANYGYTF,TGCGCCAGCATTATTCCCGGGACAGCTAACTATGGCTACACCTTC
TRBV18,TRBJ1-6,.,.,CASSPGAGSYNSPLHF,TGTGCCAGCTCACCAGGAGCAGGATCCTATAATTCACCCCTCCACTTT
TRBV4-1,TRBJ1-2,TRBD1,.,CASSQPSTGDYGYTF,TGCGCCAGCAGCCAACCATCGACAGGGGACTATGGCTACACCTTC
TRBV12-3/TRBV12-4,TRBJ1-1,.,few,CASSRVNTEAFF,TGTGCCAGCAGTAGGGTGAACACTGAAGCTTTCTTT
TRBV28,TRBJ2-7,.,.,CASSPLSQRALSYEQYF,TGTGCCAGCAGTCCGCTGTCTCAGCGGGCGCTATCCTACGAGCAGTACTTC
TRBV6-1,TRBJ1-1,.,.,CASSVGEQGRTEAFF,TGTGCCAGCAGTGTCGGGGAACAGGGAAGGACTGAAGCTTTCTTT
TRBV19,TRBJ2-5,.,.,CASSIDGRTTRGETQYF,TGTGCCAGTAGTATAGATGGGAGGACTACCCGAGGCGAGACCCAGTACTTC
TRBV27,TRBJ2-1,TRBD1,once,CASRAPGQGPNEQFF,TGTGCCAGCAGGGCCCCGGGACAGGGTCCCAATGAGCAGTTCTTC
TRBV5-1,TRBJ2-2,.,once,CASSLGSTGELFF,TGCGCCAGCAGCTTGGGTTCCACCGGGGAGCTGTTTTTT
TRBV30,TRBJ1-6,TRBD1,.,CAWTSDRGRFSPLHF,TGTGCCTGGACCTCGGACAGGGGGCGGTTTTCACCCCTCCACTTT
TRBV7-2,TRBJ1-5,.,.,CASSLADLQPQHF,TGTGCCAGCAGCTTAGCAGATCTACAGCCCCAGCATTTT
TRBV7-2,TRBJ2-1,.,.,CASSLGNAAYNEQFF,TGTGCCAGCAGCTTAGGTAACGCGGCCTACAATGAGCAGTTCTTC
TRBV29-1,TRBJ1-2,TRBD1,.,CSVSRDRDGYTF,TGCAGCGTTTCCCGGGACAGGGACGGCTACACCTTC
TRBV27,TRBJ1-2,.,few,CASSRVGYGYTF,TGTGCCAGCAGCAGGGTGGGGTATGGCTACACCTTC
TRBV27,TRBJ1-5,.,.,CASSSDRSNQPQHF,TGTGCCAGCAGTTCGGACAGAAGCAATCAGCCCCAGCATTTT
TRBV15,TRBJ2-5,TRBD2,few,CATSRVAGTSLSQYF,TGTGCCACCAGCAGAGTCGCCGGGACTAGTTTATCCCAGTACTTC
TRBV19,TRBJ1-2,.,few,CASRFGDKAANYGYTF,TGTGCCAGTAGGTTCGGGGACAAGGCCGCTAACTATGGCTACACCTTC
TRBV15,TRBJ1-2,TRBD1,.,CATSRDPGQGGVYGYTF,TGTGCCACCAGCAGAGATCCCGGACAGGGTGGGGTATATGGCTACACCTTC
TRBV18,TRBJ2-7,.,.,CASSPGTSIHEQYF,TGTGCCAGCTCACCCGGGACCTCGATCCACGAGCAGTACTTC
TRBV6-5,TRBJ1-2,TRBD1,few,CASSYYRGANYGYTF,TGTGCCAGCAGTTACTACAGGGGAGCTAACTATGGCTACACCTTC
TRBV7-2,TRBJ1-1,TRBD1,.,CASSLVGQGGTEAFF,TGTGCCAGCAGCTTAGTAGGACAGGGAGGCACTGAAGCTTTCTTT
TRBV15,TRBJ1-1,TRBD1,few,CATSLDRVNTEAFF,TGTGCCACCAGTCTGGACAGGGTGAACACTGAAGCTTTCTTT
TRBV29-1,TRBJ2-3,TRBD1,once,CSATTGTATAWASTDTQYF,TGCAGCGCAACGACTGGGACAGCCACAGCGTGGGCTAGCACAGATACGCAGTATTTT
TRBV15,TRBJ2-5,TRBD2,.,CATRFQAGVETQYF,TGTGCCACCAGGTTTCAAGCGGGAGTGGAGACCCAGTACTTC
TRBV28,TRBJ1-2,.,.,CASSLQQSNYGYTF,TGTGCCAGCAGTTTGCAACAGAGTAACTATGGCTACACCTTC
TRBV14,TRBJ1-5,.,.,CASSHRQSYSNQPQHF,TGTGCCAGCAGCCATCGACAGTCCTATAGCAATCAGCCCCAGCATTTT
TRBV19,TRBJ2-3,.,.,CASSPTDAPGTQYF,TGTGCCAGTAGCCCGACAGATGCCCCGGGCACGCAGTATTTT
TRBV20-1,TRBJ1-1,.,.,CSASGDTEAFF,TGCAGTGCTAGTGGGGACACTGAAGCTTTCTTT
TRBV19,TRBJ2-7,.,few,CASSIPGSYEQYF,TGTGCCAGTAGTATCCCCGGGTCCTACGAGCAGTACTTC
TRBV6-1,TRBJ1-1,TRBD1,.,CASSSPGTGTNTEAFF,TGTGCCAGCAGCAGTCCCGGGACAGGAACAAACACTGAAGCTTTCTTT
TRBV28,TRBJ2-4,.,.,CASKYGGGSDIQYF,TGTGCCAGCAAGTATGGAGGGGGATCGGACATTCAGTACTTC
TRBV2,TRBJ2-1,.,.,CASSELGDEQFF,TGTGCCAGCAGTGAGTTAGGGGATGAGCAGTTCTTC
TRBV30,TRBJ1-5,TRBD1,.,CAWGAGTGVNQPQHF,TGTGCCTGGGGTGCCGGGACAGGGGTCAATCAGCCCCAGCATTTT
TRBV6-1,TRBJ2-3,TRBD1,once,CGTGQGTRTDTQYF,TGCGGTACGGGACAGGGGACGAGGACAGATACGCAGTATTTT
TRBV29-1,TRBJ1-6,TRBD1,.,CSVMTGGNSPLHF,TGCAGCGTTATGACAGGGGGCAATTCACCCCTCCACTTT
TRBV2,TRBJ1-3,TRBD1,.,CASSSKTGVGNTIYF,TGTGCCAGCAGTTCGAAGACAGGGGTTGGAAACACCATATATTTT
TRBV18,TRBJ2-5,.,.,CASSRDSGNRETQYF,TGTGCCAGCTCACGGGACTCAGGGAATAGGGAGACCCAGTACTTC
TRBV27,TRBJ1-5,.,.,CASKDIFNSNQPQHF,TGTGCCAGCAAGGACATATTTAATAGCAATCAGCCCCAGCATTTT
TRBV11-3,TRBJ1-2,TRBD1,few,CASSSGQGYGYTF,TGTGCCAGCAGCTCGGGACAGGGCTATGGCTACACCTTC
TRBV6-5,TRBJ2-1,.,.,CASSYTPLGEQFF,TGTGCCAGCAGTTACACTCCCCTGGGCGAGCAGTTCTTC
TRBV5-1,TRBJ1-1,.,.,CASSLWGDTEAFF,TGCGCCAGCAGCTTATGGGGAGACACTGAAGCTTTCTTT
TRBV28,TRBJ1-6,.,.,CASSSEGSPLHF,TGTGCCAGCAGTTCGGAGGGTTCACCCCTCCACTTT